Shown below are 17 T cell receptor beta chains from a single sample sequenced in a study of blood T cell repertoires in COVID-19. Using immunoSEQ multiplex PCR, the repertoire was profiled, and TCRdb retains in-frame clones only, with some absent. The data hold hundreds of thousands of clones, with around 90% observed a single time. Sequenced sample: peripheral blood. The receptors were gathered from a man in his forties with acute or convalescent COVID-19.

About this clone: Other nucleotide sequences in the sample specify the same CDR3. V is TRBV5-1 and J is TRBJ2-7; TRBD2 is a possible D gene (5 bases). CDR1 is SGHRS, CDR2 YFSETQ, per germline. The CDR3 runs 11 residues. Trimming removed 3 bases from V and 4 bases from J, with 5 bases in between. The CDR3 DNA is TGCGCCAGCAGCTCGGGGTACGAGCAGTACTTC. Protein product: CASSSGYEQYF.

The chain is built from TRBV5-1 and TRBJ2-7; D might be TRBD1 (6 bases). The germline V and J ends were trimmed by 0 bases and 1 base, with 8 bases remaining between them. This CDR3 spans 14 amino acids. CDR1 SGHRS and CDR2 YFSETQ come from the germline V gene. Here the CDR3 reads CASSLGQASYEQYF. CDR3 nucleotide sequence: TGCGCCAGCAGCTTGGGACAGGCGTCCTACGAGCAGTACTTC.

This clone was recorded once. J is TRBJ1-1 and V is TRBV2; D not certain. This CDR3 has 13 residues. Germline V gene lookup returns CDR1 SNHLY and CDR2 FYNNEI. V gave up 7 bases and J gave up 0 bases, with 9 bases separating them. The CDR3 here is CASIPDMNTEAFF. DNA of the CDR3: TGTGCCAGCATCCCCGACATGAACACTGAAGCTTTCTTT.

The V and J genes are TRBV5-8 and TRBJ1-3; D is possibly TRBD1 (5 bases). From germline, CDR1 is SGHTS and CDR2 YDEGEE. This CDR3 has 14 amino acids. Between the trimmed V and J ends, which lost 4 bases and 0 bases, there was a span of 8 bases. The CDR3 DNA follows: TGTGCCAGCAGCACGGGGGGCTCTGGAAACACCATATATTTT. Encoded protein: CASSTGGSGNTIYF.

CDR3 nucleotides: TGCGCCAGCAGCTTTCGACAGGGAAGCGGGGAGCTGTTTTTT. This encodes CASSFRQGSGELFF. The J gene is TRBJ2-2, the V gene TRBV5-1; 7 bases line up with TRBD1. Trimming cost V 2 bases and J 7 bases; bases outside gene matches: 5. The CDR3 has 14 residues. The V gene's germline CDR1 is SGHRS and CDR2 YFSETQ.

The chain joins TRBV30 to TRBJ2-2; weak D call: TRBD1 (6 bases). This CDR3 comprises 14 residues. V shed 7 bases and J shed 0 bases, with 12 bases lying between them. Germline-derived CDR1 and CDR2 are GTSNPN and SVGIG (reference sequence). The CDR3 bases are TGTGCCTACACCGGGACAACGAACACCGGGGAGCTGTTTTTT. Protein product: CAYTGTTNTGELFF.

The chain uses TRBV3-1 (or the pseudogene TRBV3-2) and TRBJ1-3, with 9 bases lining up with TRBD1. This CDR3 contains 14 residues. Per germline, CDR1 LGHDT and CDR2 YNNKEL (reference sequence). The trim removed 5 bases at V and 4 bases at J, leaving 3 bases unmatched. DNA of the CDR3: TGTGCCAGCAGCTACAGGGGGCAAGGAAACACCATATATTTT. Protein product: CASSYRGQGNTIYF.

This chain links TRBV18 with TRBJ2-7; 8 bases are shared with TRBD1. Trimming cost V 3 bases and J 6 bases; bases outside gene matches: 16. CDR3 length equals 17 residues. CDR1 and CDR2 (germline): KGHSH, LQKENI. Written as DNA, the CDR3 is TGTGCCAGCTCACCGGGTTCGAACACTGGACAGGGCGGCGAGCAGTACTTC. Translating it yields CASSPGSNTGQGGEQYF.

The chain carries TRBV28 and TRBJ1-5; tentatively, D is TRBD1 (5 bases). V dropped 11 bases and J dropped 0 bases, with 11 bases sitting between them. The CDR3 runs 13 residues. Germline CDR1 MDHEN, CDR2 SYDVKM. The CDR3 protein is CAGGGYSNQPQHF. CDR3 in DNA: TGTGCCGGCGGGGGATATAGCAATCAGCCCCAGCATTTT.

The gene calls are TRBV6-4 and TRBJ2-1; 12 nucleotides line up with TRBD1. The ends lost 4 bases at V and 9 bases at J; junction bases unmatched: 7. The CDR3 totals 15 residues. Germline lookup yields CDR1 MRHNA and CDR2 SNTAGT. CDR3 in amino acids: CASSVVGQGAGEQFF. The CDR3 DNA reads TGTGCCAGCAGTGTTGTGGGACAGGGGGCAGGTGAGCAGTTCTTC.

The chain is built from TRBV2 and TRBJ1-1; tentative D call: TRBD1 (5 bases). Germline V lookup: CDR1 SNHLY, CDR2 FYNNEI. The CDR3 totals 13 residues. The V gene lost 6 bases and the J gene lost 6 bases, with 14 bases spanning the gap. CDR3 in DNA: TGTGCCAGCAGGCCCTTAGGGGCCCCTGAAGCTTTCTTT. Protein sequence: CASRPLGAPEAFF.

The chain couples TRBV6-5 to TRBJ2-5; D not resolved. The V gene lost 8 bases and the J gene lost 1 base, with 5 bases spanning the gap. CDR3 length equals 11 residues. Germline assignment: CDR1 MNHEY and CDR2 SVGAGI. The CDR3 DNA is TGTGCCAGCGGGCCCCAAGAGACCCAGTACTTC. Amino acids: CASGPQETQYF.

The chain uses TRBV7-9 and TRBJ2-3; D is perhaps TRBD2 (6 bases). Germline CDR1 reads SEHNR; CDR2 reads FQNEAQ (reference sequence). The length of the CDR3 is 15 residues. V was pared by 2 bases and J by 0 bases, with 9 bases between. CDR3 region: CASSLYSGSTDTQYF. CDR3 in DNA: TGTGCCAGCAGCTTATATAGCGGAAGCACAGATACGCAGTATTTT.

The chain carries TRBV21-1 and TRBJ2-4; the table's D gene call, TRBD1, was not cross checked with the DNA. TRBV21-1 is tagged as a pseudogene. The CDR3 runs 20 residues. The chain's CDR3 is CASSTIGPQGRIRAKNIQYF. In nucleotides, the CDR3 is TGTGCCAGCAGCACCATAGGTCCGCAGGGTAGAATAAGAGCCAAAAACATTCAGTACTTC.

The rearrangement links TRBV10-2 to TRBJ2-1, with 10 nucleotides matching TRBD2. Unmatched junction bases numbered 10, after V lost 8 bases and J lost 3 bases. The CDR3 has 16 amino acids. CDR1 is WSHSY and CDR2 is SAAADI in the germline V gene. The CDR3 region is CASQGGASGGYNEQFF. CDR3 DNA: TGCGCCAGCCAGGGCGGGGCTAGCGGGGGCTACAATGAGCAGTTCTTC.

The V and J genes are TRBV3-1 (or the pseudogene TRBV3-2) and TRBJ1-5; D may be TRBD1 (5 bases). The CDR3 totals 15 residues. V was shortened by 4 bases and J by 6 bases, with 16 bases between the two germline ends. The germline gives CDR1 LGHDT, CDR2 YNNKEL (reference sequence). CDR3 nucleotide sequence: TGTGCCAGCAGCCCCCGTATTGGGACTGGTCAGCCCCAGCATTTT. Translation: CASSPRIGTGQPQHF.

The chain uses TRBV30 and TRBJ1-1; no clear D gene. Germline assignment: CDR1 GTSNPN and CDR2 SVGIG (reference sequence). The CDR3 spans 13 residues. V lost 2 bases, J lost 1 base, and 8 bases lay in between. The CDR3 DNA is TGTGCCTGGAGTCGGAGCCGGAACACTGAAGCTTTCTTT. This gives the protein CAWSRSRNTEAFF.